This T cell receptor (beta chain) was sequenced for a study of blood T cell repertoires in COVID-19. The overall study: Sources were T cells, B-cell-depleted T cells, or PBMCs; the material itself was cDNA or gDNA.

Data came from immunoSEQ multiplex PCR; TCRdb stores just in-frame clones and leaves some out. Found here are tens of thousands of clones, over 70% of them singletons; the top ten hold approximately 30%. Germline values: CDR1 LNHDA, CDR2 SQIVND (reference sequence). The CDR3 consists of 16 residues. With V trimmed by 6 bases and J by 6 bases, 15 bases remained unmatched. This receptor was obtained from a human donor in a cohort sampled during active COVID-19. The J gene is TRBJ2-7, the V gene TRBV19; 9 nucleotides align to TRBD2. Sequencing used peripheral blood. The CDR3 sequence is CASRSVGGRVTAEQYF. In nucleotides, the CDR3 is TGTGCCAGTAGATCGGTGGGCGGGAGGGTAACCGCCGAGCAGTACTTC.